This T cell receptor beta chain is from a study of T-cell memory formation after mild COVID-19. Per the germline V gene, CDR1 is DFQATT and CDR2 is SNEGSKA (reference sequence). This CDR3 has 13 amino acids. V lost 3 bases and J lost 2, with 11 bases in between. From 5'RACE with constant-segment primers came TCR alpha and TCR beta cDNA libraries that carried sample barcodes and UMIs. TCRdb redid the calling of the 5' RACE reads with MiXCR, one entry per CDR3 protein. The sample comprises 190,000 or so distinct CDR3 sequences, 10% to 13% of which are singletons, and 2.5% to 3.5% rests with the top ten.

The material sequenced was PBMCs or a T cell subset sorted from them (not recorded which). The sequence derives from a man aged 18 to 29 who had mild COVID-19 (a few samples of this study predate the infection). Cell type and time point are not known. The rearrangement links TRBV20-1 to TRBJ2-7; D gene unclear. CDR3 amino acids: CSASYRATYEQYF. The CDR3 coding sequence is TGCAGTGCTAGTTATCGCGCCACCTACGAGCAGTACTTC.